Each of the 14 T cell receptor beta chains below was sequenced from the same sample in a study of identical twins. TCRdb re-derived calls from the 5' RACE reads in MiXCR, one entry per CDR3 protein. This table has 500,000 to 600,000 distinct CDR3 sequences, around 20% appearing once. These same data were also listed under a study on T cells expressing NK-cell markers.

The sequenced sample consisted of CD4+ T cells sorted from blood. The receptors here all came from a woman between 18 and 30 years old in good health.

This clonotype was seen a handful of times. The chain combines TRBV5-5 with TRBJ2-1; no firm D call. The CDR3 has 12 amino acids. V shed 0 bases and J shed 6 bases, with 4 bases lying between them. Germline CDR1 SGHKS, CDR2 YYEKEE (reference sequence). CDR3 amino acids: CASSLVRNEQFF. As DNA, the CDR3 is TGTGCCAGCAGCTTGGTGCGCAATGAGCAGTTCTTC. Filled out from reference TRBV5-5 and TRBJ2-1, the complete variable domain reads DAGVTQSPTHLIKTRGQQVTLRCSPISGHKSVSWYQQVLGQGPQFIFQYYEKEERGRGNFPDRFSARQFPNYSSELNVNALLLGDSALYLCASSLVRNEQFFGPGTRLTVL.

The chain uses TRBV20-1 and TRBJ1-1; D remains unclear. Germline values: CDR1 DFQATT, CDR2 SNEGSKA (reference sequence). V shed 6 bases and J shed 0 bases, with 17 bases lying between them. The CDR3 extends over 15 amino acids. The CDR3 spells CSASQYPGMNTEAFF. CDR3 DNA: TGCAGTGCCTCCCAATACCCCGGCATGAACACTGAAGCTTTCTTT.

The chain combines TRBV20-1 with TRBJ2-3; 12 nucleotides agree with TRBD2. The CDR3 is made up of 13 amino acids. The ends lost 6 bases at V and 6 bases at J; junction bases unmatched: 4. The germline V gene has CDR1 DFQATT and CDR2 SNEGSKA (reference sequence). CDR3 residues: CSALTSGGDTQYF. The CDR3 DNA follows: TGCAGTGCGTTGACTAGCGGGGGTGATACGCAGTATTTT.

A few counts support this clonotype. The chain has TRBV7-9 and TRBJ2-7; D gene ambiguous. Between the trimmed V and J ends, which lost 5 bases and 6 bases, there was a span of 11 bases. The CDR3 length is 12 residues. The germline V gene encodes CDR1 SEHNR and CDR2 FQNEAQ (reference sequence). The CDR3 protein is CASSQRESEQYF. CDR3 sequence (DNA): TGTGCCAGCAGCCAAAGGGAAAGCGAGCAGTACTTC.

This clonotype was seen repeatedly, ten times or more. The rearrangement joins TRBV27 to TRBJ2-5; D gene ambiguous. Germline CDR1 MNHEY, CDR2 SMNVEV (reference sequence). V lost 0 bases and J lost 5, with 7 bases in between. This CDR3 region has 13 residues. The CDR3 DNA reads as TGTGCCAGCAGTTTATCAGGGTGGGAGACCCAGTACTTC. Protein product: CASSLSGWETQYF.

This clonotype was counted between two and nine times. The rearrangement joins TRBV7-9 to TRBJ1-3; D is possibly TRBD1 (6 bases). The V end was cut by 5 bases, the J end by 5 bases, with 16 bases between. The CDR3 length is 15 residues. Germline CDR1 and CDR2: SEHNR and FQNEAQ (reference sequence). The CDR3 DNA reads TGTGCCAGCAGCCGCAGGGGACTCGACAGAAACACCATATATTTT. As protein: CASSRRGLDRNTIYF.

The CDR3 bases are TGCAGTGCTAGGGGGGACAGGTTCCCCTACGAGCAGTACTTC. It specifies CSARGDRFPYEQYF. The gene calls are TRBV20-1 and TRBJ2-7; 8 bases map to TRBD1. The junction had 6 bases not matched to a gene; V was cut back by 3 bases and J by 2 bases. The CDR3 is 14 residues long. Germline V gene sequence: CDR1 DFQATT, CDR2 SNEGSKA (reference sequence).

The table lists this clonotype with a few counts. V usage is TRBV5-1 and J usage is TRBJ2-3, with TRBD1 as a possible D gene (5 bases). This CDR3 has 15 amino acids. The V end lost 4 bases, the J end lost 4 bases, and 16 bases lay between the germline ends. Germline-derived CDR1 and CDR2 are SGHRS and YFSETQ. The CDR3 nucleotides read TGCGCCAGCAGCCCGGCGCCAGGGTCCCCAGATACGCAGTATTTT. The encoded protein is CASSPAPGSPDTQYF.

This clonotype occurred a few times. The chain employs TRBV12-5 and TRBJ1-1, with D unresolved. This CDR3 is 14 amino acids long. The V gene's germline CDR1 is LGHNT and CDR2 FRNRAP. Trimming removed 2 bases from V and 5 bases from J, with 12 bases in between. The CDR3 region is CASGLPQVGTEAFF. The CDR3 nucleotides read TGTGCTAGTGGTTTGCCCCAGGTTGGGACTGAAGCTTTCTTT. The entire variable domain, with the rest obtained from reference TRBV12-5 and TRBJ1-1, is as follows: DARVTQTPRHKVTEMGQEVTMRCQPILGHNTVFWYRQTMMQGLELLAYFRNRAPLDDSGMPKDRFSAEMPDATLATLKIQPSEPRDSAVYFCASGLPQVGTEAFFGQGTRLTVV.

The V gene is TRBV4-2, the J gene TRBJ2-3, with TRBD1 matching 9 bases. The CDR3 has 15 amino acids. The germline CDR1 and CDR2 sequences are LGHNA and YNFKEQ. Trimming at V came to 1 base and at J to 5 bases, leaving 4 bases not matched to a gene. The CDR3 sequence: CASSQGGQGRDTQYF. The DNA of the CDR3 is TGTGCCAGCAGCCAAGGGGGACAGGGAAGAGATACGCAGTATTTT.

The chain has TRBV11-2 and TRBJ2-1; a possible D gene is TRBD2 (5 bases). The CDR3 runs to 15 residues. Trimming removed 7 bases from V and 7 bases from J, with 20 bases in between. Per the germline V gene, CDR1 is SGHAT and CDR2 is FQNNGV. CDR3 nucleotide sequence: TGTGCCAGCACTATAGGACTGTCAGACGGGAATGAGCAGTTCTTC. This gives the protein CASTIGLSDGNEQFF. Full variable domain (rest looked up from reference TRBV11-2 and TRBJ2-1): EAGVAQSPRYKIIEKRQSVAFWCNPISGHATLYWYQQILGQGPKLLIQFQNNGVVDDSQLPKDRFSAERLKGVDSTLKIQPAKLEDSAVYLCASTIGLSDGNEQFFGPGTRLTVL.

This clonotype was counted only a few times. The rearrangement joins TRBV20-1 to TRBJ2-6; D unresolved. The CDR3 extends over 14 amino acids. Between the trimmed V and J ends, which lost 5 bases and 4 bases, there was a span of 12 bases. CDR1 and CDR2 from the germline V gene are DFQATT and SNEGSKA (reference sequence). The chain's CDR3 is CSALHRLGANVLTF. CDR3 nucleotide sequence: TGCAGTGCTCTCCACCGTTTAGGGGCCAACGTCCTGACTTTC.

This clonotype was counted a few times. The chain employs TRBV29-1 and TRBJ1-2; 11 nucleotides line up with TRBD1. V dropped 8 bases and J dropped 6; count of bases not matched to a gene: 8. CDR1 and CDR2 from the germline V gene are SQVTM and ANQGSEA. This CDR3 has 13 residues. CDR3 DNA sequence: TGCAGCTCCATGGACAGGGGGCAAAATGGCTACACCTTC. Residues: CSSMDRGQNGYTF.

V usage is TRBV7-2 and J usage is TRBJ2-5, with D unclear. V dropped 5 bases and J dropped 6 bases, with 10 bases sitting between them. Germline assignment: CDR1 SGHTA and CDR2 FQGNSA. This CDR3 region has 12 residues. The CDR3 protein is CASSLLTQTQYF. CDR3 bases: TGTGCCAGCAGCCTTTTAACGCAGACCCAGTACTTC.